The T cell receptor (beta chain) described here comes from a study of blood T cell repertoires in COVID-19. Overall study context: Sources were T cells, B-cell-depleted T cells, or PBMCs; the material itself was cDNA or gDNA.

The CDR3 sequence is 14 residues long. The germline V gene encodes CDR1 MNHEY and CDR2 SMNVEV (reference sequence). V dropped 5 bases and J dropped 1; count of bases not matched to a gene: 3. As handled by the study authors: Amplifying reference gene primers gave estimates of nucleated cell counts. Only in-frame clones appear in the TCRdb table, and some are missing; sequencing was by immunoSEQ multiplex PCR. Clone size and the V and J calls come from that table; the DNA yielded D and trimming. The repertoire holds fewer than 350,000 clones, with 80% to 90% as singletons. The sample comprised peripheral blood. The chain combines TRBV27 with TRBJ1-1; 8 bases match TRBD1. This clonotype was sampled from a woman aged 50 to 65 who had recovered from COVID-19. The CDR3 DNA follows: TGTGCCAGCAGTGTGACAGGGGCGAACACTGAAGCTTTCTTT. It specifies CASSVTGANTEAFF.